This T cell receptor beta chain is drawn from a study of blood T cell repertoires in COVID-19. As for the study in general: Both acute and convalescent COVID-19 samples were obtained from the United States, Italy and Spain. From T cells, B-cell-depleted T cells, or PBMCs came the material, which was cDNA or gDNA.

The CDR3 runs to 15 residues. Germline values: CDR1 LGHDT, CDR2 YNNKEL (reference sequence). Germline trimming cut 5 bases from V and 6 bases from J; bases unmatched to any gene: 11. This clone was observed a few times. Assay: immunoSEQ multiplex PCR; the TCRdb copy retains only in-frame clones and omits some. The data contain approximately 240,000 clones, approximately 85% of them singletons. The V and J genes are TRBV3-1 (or the pseudogene TRBV3-2) and TRBJ2-7; 9 nucleotides agree with TRBD1. Sequencing input: peripheral blood. This TCR derives from a man aged 50-59 years who had recovered from COVID-19. This chain's CDR3 is CASSNRGTGFGEQYF. Here the CDR3 DNA reads TGTGCCAGCAGCAACAGAGGGACAGGGTTTGGCGAGCAGTACTTC.